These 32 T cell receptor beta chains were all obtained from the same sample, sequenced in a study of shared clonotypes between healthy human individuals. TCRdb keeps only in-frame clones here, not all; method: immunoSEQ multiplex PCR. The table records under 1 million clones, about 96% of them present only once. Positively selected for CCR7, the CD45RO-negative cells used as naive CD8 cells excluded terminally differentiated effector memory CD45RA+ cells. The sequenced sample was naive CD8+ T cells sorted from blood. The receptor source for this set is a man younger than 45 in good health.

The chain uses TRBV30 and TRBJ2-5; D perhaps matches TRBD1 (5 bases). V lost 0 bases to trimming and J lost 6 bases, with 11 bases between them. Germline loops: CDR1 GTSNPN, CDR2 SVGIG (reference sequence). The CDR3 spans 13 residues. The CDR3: CAWSVGVAKTQYF. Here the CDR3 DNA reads TGTGCCTGGAGTGTAGGGGTGGCGAAGACCCAGTACTTC.

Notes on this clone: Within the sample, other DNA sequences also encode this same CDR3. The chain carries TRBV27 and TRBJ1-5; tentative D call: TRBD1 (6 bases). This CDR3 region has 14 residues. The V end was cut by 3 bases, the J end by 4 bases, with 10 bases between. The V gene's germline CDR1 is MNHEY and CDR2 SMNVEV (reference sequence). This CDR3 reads CASSLNRANQPQHF. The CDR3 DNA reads TGTGCCAGCAGTTTGAACAGGGCAAATCAGCCCCAGCATTTT.

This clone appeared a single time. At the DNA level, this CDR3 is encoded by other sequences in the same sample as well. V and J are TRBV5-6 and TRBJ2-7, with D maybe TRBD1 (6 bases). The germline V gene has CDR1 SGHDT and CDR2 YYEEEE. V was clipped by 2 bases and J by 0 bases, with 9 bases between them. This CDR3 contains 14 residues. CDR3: CASSLGQSSYEQYF. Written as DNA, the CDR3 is TGTGCCAGCAGCTTAGGACAGAGCTCCTACGAGCAGTACTTC.

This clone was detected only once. As DNA, the CDR3 is TGTGCCAGCAGTTCAAGCCAGCGGGAGATCTACAATGAGCAGTTCTTC. Protein sequence: CASSSSQREIYNEQFF. The chain links TRBV28 to TRBJ2-1, with 8 bases matching TRBD2. Losses at the gene ends were 4 bases for V and 3 bases for J; bases not matched to a gene: 8. The germline CDR1 and CDR2 sequences are MDHEN and SYDVKM. This CDR3 has 16 residues.

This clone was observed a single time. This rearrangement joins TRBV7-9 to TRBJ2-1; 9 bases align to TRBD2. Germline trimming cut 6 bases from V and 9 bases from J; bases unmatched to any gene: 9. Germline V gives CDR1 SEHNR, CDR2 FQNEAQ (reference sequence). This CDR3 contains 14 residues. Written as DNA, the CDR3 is TGTGCCAGCAGTTCGAGTAGCGGGAGCGCTGAGCAGTTCTTC. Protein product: CASSSSSGSAEQFF.

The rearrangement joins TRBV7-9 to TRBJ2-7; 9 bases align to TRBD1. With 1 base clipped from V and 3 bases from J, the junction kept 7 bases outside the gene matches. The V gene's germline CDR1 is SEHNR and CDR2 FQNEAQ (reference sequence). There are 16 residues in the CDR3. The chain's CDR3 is CASSLVGTGLDYEQYF. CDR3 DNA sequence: TGTGCCAGCAGCTTAGTCGGGACAGGGTTGGACTACGAGCAGTACTTC. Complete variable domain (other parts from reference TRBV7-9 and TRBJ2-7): DTGVSQNPRHKITKRGQNVTFRCDPISEHNRLYWYRQTLGQGPEFLTYFQNEAQLEKSRLLSDRFSAERPKGSFSTLEIQRTEQGDSAMYLCASSLVGTGLDYEQYFGPGTRLTVT.

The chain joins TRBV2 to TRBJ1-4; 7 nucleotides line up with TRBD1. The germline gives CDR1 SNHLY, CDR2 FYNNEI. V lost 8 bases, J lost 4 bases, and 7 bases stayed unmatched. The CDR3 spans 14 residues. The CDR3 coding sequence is TGTGCCAGCCTGGACTACAGGGGTAATGAAAAACTGTTTTTT. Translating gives CASLDYRGNEKLFF. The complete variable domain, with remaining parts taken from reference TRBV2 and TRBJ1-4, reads EPEVTQTPSHQVTQMGQEVILRCVPISNHLYFYWYRQILGQKVEFLVSFYNNEISEKSEIFDDQFSVERPDGSNFTLKIRSTKLEDSAMYFCASLDYRGNEKLFFGSGTQLSVL.

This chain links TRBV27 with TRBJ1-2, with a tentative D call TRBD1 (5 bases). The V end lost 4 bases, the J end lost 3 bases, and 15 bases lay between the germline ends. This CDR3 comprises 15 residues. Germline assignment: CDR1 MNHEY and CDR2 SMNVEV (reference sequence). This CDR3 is CASSSAHGGDYGYTF. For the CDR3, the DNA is TGTGCCAGCAGTTCCGCGCACGGGGGGGACTATGGCTACACCTTC.

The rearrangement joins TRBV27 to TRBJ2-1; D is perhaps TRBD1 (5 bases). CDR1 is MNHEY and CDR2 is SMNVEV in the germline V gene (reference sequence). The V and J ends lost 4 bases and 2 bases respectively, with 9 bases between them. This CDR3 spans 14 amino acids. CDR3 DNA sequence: TGTGCCAGCAGTTGGGGCGTGACCTACAATGAGCAGTTCTTC. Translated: CASSWGVTYNEQFF.

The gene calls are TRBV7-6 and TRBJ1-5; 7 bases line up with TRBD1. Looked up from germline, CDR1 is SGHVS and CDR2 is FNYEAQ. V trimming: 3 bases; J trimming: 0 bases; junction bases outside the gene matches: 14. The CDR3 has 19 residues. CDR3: CASSLHPRGAENSNQPQHF. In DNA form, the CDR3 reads TGTGCCAGCAGCTTGCATCCCAGGGGGGCCGAAAATAGCAATCAGCCCCAGCATTTT.

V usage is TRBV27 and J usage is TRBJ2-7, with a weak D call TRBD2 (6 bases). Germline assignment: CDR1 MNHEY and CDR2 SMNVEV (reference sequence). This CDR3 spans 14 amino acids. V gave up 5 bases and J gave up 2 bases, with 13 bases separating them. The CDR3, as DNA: TGTGCCAGCAGTCCGCGGGACTCCACCTACGAGCAGTACTTC. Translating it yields CASSPRDSTYEQYF.

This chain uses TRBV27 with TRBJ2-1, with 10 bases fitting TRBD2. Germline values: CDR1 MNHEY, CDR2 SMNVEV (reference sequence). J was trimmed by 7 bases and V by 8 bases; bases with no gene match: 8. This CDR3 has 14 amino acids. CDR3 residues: CASAASGSRNEQFF. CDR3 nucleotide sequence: TGTGCCAGCGCCGCTAGCGGGAGTAGGAATGAGCAGTTCTTC.

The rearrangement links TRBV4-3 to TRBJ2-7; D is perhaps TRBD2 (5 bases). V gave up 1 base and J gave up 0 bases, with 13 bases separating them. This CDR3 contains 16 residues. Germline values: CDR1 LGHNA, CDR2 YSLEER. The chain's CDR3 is CASSQGIGLGSYEQYF. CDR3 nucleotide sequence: TGCGCCAGCAGCCAAGGAATAGGACTCGGCTCCTACGAGCAGTACTTC.

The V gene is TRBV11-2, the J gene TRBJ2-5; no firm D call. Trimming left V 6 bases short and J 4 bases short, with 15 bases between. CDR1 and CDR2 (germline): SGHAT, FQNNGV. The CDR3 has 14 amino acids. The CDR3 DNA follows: TGTGCCAGCAGAAGACACCTTGCTGGAGAGACCCAGTACTTC. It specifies CASRRHLAGETQYF.

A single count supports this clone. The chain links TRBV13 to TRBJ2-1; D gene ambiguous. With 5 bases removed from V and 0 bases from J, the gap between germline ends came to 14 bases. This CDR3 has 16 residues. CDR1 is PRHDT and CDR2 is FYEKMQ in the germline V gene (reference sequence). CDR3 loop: CASSPNFLSSYNEQFF. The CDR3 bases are TGTGCCAGCAGCCCAAATTTCCTGAGCTCCTACAATGAGCAGTTCTTC.

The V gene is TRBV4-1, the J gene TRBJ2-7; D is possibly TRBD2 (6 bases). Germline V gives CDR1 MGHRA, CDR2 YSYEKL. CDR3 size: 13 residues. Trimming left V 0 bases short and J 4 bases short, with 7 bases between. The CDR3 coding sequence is TGCGCCAGCAGCCAAGACGGAGGGTACGAGCAGTACTTC. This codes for CASSQDGGYEQYF.

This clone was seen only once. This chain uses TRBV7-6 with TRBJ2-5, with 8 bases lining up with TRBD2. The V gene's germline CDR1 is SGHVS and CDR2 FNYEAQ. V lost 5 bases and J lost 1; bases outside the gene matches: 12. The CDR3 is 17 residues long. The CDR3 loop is CASSLSGGRELQETQYF. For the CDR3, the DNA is TGTGCCAGCAGCCTTTCGGGGGGGCGGGAACTCCAAGAGACCCAGTACTTC.

CDR3 in amino acids: CASSLGLPPDEQFF. The CDR3 coding sequence is TGCGCCAGCAGCCTGGGACTCCCACCGGATGAGCAGTTCTTC. This chain joins TRBV4-3 and TRBJ2-1, with D tentatively TRBD2 (6 bases). The germline CDR1 and CDR2 sequences are LGHNA and YSLEER. V was pared by 4 bases and J by 8 bases, with 15 bases between. The CDR3 is 14 amino acids.

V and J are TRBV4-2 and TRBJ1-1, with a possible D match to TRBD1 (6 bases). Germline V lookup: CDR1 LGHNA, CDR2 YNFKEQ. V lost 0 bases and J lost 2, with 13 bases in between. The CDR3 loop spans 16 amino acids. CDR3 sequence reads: CASSQDVGGTNTEAFF. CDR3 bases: TGTGCCAGCAGCCAAGATGTGGGGGGCACAAACACTGAAGCTTTCTTT.

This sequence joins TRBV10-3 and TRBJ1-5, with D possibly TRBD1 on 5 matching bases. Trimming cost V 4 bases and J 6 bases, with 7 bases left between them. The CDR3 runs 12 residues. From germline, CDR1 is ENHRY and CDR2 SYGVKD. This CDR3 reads CAISVGGQPQHF. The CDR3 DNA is TGTGCCATCAGTGTGGGGGGTCAGCCCCAGCATTTT.

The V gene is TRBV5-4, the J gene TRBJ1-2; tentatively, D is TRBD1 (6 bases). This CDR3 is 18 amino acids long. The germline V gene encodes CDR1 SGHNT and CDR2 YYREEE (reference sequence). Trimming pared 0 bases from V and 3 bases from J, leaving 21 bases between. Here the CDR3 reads CASSLALRISGGDYGYTF. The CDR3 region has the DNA TGTGCCAGCAGCTTGGCCCTTCGAATTAGTGGGGGCGACTATGGCTACACCTTC.

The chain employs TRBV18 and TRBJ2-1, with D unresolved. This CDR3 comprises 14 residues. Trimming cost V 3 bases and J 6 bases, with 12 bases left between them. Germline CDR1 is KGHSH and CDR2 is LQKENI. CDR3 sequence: CASSPVSSSNEQFF. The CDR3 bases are TGTGCCAGCTCACCGGTCAGTAGTAGCAATGAGCAGTTCTTC. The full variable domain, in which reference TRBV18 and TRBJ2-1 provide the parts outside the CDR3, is NAGVMQNPRHLVRRRGQEARLRCSPMKGHSHVYWYRQLPEEGLKFMVYLQKENIIDESGMPKERFSAEFPKEGPSILRIQQVVRGDSAAYFCASSPVSSSNEQFFGPGTRLTVL.

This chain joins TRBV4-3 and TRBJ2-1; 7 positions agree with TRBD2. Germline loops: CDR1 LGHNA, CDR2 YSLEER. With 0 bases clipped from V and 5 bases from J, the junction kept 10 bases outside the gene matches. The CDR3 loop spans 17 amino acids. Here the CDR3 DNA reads TGCGCCAGCAGCCAAGATTTCCCTAGCGGAACCAACAATGAGCAGTTCTTC. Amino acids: CASSQDFPSGTNNEQFF.

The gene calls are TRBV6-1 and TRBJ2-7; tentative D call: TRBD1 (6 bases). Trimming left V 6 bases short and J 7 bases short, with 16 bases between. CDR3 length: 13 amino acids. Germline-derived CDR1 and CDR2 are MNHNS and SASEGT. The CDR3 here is CASSNRDVKEQYF. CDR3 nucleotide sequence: TGTGCCAGCAGCAACAGGGACGTAAAGGAGCAGTACTTC.

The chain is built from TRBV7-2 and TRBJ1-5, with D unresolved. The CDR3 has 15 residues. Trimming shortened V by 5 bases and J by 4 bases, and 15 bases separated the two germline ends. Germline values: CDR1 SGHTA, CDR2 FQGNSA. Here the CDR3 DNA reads TGTGCCAGCAGCCGCGAACGGCTTGGTAATCAGCCCCAGCATTTT. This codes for CASSRERLGNQPQHF. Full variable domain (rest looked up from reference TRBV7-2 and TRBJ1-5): GAGVSQSPSNKVTEKGKDVELRCDPISGHTALYWYRQSLGQGLEFLIYFQGNSAPDKSGLPSDRFSAERTGGSVSTLTIQRTQQEDSAVYLCASSRERLGNQPQHFGDGTRLSIL.

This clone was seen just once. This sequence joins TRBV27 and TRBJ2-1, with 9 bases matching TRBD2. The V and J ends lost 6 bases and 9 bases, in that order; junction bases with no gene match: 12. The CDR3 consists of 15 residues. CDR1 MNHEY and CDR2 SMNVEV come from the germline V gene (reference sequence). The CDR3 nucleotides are TGTGCCAGCAGGCCGGGACTAGCAAAGGAAATTGAGCAGTTCTTC. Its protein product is CASRPGLAKEIEQFF.

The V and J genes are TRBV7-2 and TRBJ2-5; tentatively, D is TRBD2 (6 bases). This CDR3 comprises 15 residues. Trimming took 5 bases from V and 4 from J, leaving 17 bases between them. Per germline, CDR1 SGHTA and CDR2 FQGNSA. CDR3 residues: CASSNSKTRGETQYF. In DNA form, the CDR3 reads TGTGCCAGCAGCAACTCAAAGACTAGAGGAGAGACCCAGTACTTC.

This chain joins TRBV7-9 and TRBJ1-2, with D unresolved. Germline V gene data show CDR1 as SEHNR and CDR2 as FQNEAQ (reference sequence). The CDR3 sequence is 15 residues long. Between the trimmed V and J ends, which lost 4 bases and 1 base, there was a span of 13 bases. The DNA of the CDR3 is TGTGCCAGCAGCTACCGAGTCCGGGTTAACTATGGCTACACCTTC. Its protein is CASSYRVRVNYGYTF.

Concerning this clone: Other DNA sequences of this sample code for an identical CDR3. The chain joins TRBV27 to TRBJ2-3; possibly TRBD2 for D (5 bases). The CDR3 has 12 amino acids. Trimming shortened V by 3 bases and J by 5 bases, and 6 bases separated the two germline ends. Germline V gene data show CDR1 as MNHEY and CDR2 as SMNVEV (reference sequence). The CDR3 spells CASSFGGDTQYF. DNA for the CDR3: TGTGCCAGCAGTTTTGGAGGAGATACGCAGTATTTT.

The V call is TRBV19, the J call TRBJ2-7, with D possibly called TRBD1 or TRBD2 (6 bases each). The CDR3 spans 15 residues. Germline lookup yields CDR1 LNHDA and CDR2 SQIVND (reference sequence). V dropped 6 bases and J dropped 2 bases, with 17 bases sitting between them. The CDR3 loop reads CASSPKGGDPYEQYF. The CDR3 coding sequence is TGTGCCAGTAGCCCCAAGGGGGGAGACCCCTACGAGCAGTACTTC.

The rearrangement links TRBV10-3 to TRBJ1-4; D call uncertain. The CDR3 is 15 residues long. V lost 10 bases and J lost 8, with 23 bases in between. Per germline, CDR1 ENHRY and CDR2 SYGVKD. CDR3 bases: TGTGCCACCAGAAATAACGAGGACGGGGTGGAAAAACTGTTTTTT. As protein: CATRNNEDGVEKLFF.

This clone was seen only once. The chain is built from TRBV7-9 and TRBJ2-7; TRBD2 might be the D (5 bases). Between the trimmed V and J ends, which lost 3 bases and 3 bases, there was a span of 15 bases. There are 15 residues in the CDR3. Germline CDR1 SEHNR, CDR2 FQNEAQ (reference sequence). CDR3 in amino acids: CASSFGPQEGYEQYF. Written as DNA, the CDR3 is TGTGCCAGCAGCTTTGGACCTCAAGAGGGCTACGAGCAGTACTTC.